A selection of T cell receptor beta chains follows, all from one sample in a study of control samples from healthy donors and cancer patients. TCRdb's copy holds only in-frame clones and misses some; the assay was immunoSEQ multiplex PCR. Of 30,000 to 35,000 clones listed, more than 85% are singletons. The source material was PBMCs. The origin of the receptors is a woman in her thirties or forties with lung cancer. The CDR3 runs from the conserved cysteine through the conserved F or W. A D gene is named only where the DNA matches it firmly. Not all rows give a size; the values are once, few, many and, for expanded clones, a class.

size: NA
J: TRBJ2-4
V: TRBV30
D: TRBD1
length: 14
CDR3: CAWSQDRAVNIQYF
DNA: TGTGCCTGGAGTCAGGACAGGGCGGTAAACATTCAGTACTTC

size: NA
J: TRBJ1-2
V: TRBV7-2
D: NA
length: 16
CDR3: CASSLPGPGTLYGYTF
DNA: TGTGCCAGCAGCTTACCGGGCCCTGGGACTCTCTATGGCTACACCTTC

size: NA
J: TRBJ1-1
V: TRBV7-2
D: TRBD1
length: 13
CDR3: CASRHTGGTEAFF
DNA: TGTGCCAGCAGACATACAGGGGGAACTGAAGCTTTCTTT

size: NA
J: TRBJ2-3
V: TRBV2
D: NA
length: 12
CDR3: CATDGSTDTQYF
DNA: TGTGCCACCGACGGGAGCACAGATACGCAGTATTTT

size: NA
J: TRBJ1-1
V: TRBV6-6
D: NA
length: 15
CDR3: CASSFTAGTNTEAFF
DNA: TGTGCCAGCAGTTTCACTGCGGGGACGAACACTGAAGCTTTCTTT

size: NA
J: TRBJ2-5
V: TRBV19
D: NA
length: 15
CDR3: CASSTRVGGQETQYF
DNA: TGTGCCAGTAGTACCAGGGTTGGCGGACAAGAGACCCAGTACTTC

size: NA
J: TRBJ1-1
V: TRBV6-5
D: NA
length: 14
CDR3: CALQLGGGPTEAFF
DNA: TGTGCCCTTCAATTGGGGGGCGGACCCACTGAAGCTTTCTTT

size: NA
J: TRBJ1-1
V: TRBV7-8
D: NA
length: 13
CDR3: CASSIIGLQEAFF
DNA: TGTGCCAGCAGCATTATAGGACTCCAAGAAGCTTTCTTT

size: NA
J: TRBJ1-4
V: TRBV5-6
D: TRBD1
length: 16
CDR3: CASSLLSGTDNEKLFF
DNA: TGTGCCAGCAGCTTGTTGTCCGGGACAGATAATGAAAAACTGTTTTTT

size: NA
J: TRBJ2-2
V: TRBV7-9
D: NA
length: 15
CDR3: CASTTIGTTTGELFF
DNA: TGTGCCAGCACCACAATTGGGACCACCACCGGGGAGCTGTTTTTT

size: NA
J: TRBJ1-4
V: TRBV29-1
D: TRBD1
length: 15
CDR3: CSVEVTGTGAEKLFF
DNA: TGCAGCGTTGAAGTTACCGGGACAGGTGCCGAAAAACTGTTTTTT

size: NA
J: TRBJ2-3
V: TRBV5-1
D: TRBD2
length: 16
CDR3: CASSPGTSPSTDTQYF
DNA: TGCGCCAGCAGCCCCGGGACTAGCCCTAGCACAGATACGCAGTATTTT

size: NA
J: TRBJ1-1
V: TRBV7-6
D: TRBD1
length: 14
CDR3: CASSWTGTGTEAFF
DNA: TGTGCCAGCAGCTGGACAGGGACTGGCACTGAAGCTTTCTTT

size: NA
J: TRBJ2-7
V: TRBV5-1
D: NA
length: 15
CDR3: CASSLDGTFLYEQYF
DNA: TGCGCCAGCAGCCTCGATGGGACATTTCTCTACGAGCAGTACTTC

size: NA
J: TRBJ2-7
V: TRBV28
D: NA
length: 17
CDR3: CASSLGALLTGAYEQYF
DNA: TGTGCCAGCAGTTTAGGGGCTCTATTGACAGGCGCCTACGAGCAGTACTTC

size: NA
J: TRBJ1-1
V: TRBV7-6
D: NA
length: 15
CDR3: CASSLAAGPDTEAFF
DNA: TGTGCCAGCAGCTTAGCAGCAGGGCCCGACACTGAAGCTTTCTTT

size: few
J: TRBJ1-2
V: TRBV19
D: NA
length: 15
CDR3: CASSGGGAAFYGYTF
DNA: TGTGCCAGTTCTGGAGGGGGGGCGGCATTCTATGGCTACACCTTC

size: NA
J: TRBJ1-1
V: TRBV5-6
D: NA
length: 14
CDR3: CASSLAKGSTEAFF
DNA: TGTGCCAGCAGCTTGGCCAAGGGGTCCACTGAAGCTTTCTTT

size: NA
J: TRBJ1-3
V: TRBV6-5
D: NA
length: 15
CDR3: CASSYSGGFGDPIYF
DNA: TGTGCCAGCAGTTACTCGGGGGGTTTTGGGGATCCCATATATTTT

size: NA
J: TRBJ2-6
V: TRBV6-5
D: NA
length: 15
CDR3: CASTPTNSGANVLTF
DNA: TGTGCCAGCACTCCGACAAACTCTGGGGCCAACGTCCTGACTTTC

size: NA
J: TRBJ2-3
V: TRBV9
D: TRBD1
length: 15
CDR3: CASSVADRLTDTQYF
DNA: TGTGCCAGCAGCGTAGCGGACAGGCTCACAGATACGCAGTATTTT

size: NA
J: TRBJ2-3
V: TRBV7-2
D: NA
length: 17
CDR3: CASSFRPLGGSTDTQYF
DNA: TGTGCCAGCAGCTTCAGGCCTTTGGGGGGCAGCACAGATACGCAGTATTTT

size: NA
J: TRBJ1-1
V: TRBV11-2
D: NA
length: 15
CDR3: CASRPTGLPNTEAFF
DNA: TGTGCCAGCAGGCCTACGGGACTCCCGAACACTGAAGCTTTCTTT

size: NA
J: TRBJ2-3
V: TRBV4-3
D: NA
length: 17
CDR3: CASSQEGGRAGTDTQYF
DNA: TGCGCCAGCAGCCAAGAGGGGGGCAGGGCCGGCACAGATACGCAGTATTTT

size: NA
J: TRBJ2-1
V: TRBV6-6
D: NA
length: 13
CDR3: CASSLDSYNEQFF
DNA: TGTGCCAGCAGTTTGGACAGCTACAATGAGCAGTTCTTC

size: NA
J: TRBJ1-6
V: TRBV10-3
D: TRBD1
length: 15
CDR3: CAISESGDSNSPLHF
DNA: TGTGCCATCAGCGAGTCAGGGGACAGCAATTCACCCCTCCACTTT

size: NA
J: TRBJ2-1
V: TRBV4-3
D: NA
length: 17
CDR3: CASSQEAAESSYNEQFF
DNA: TGCGCCAGCAGCCAAGAGGCGGCGGAGAGCTCCTACAATGAGCAGTTCTTC

size: NA
J: TRBJ1-1
V: TRBV19
D: NA
length: 13
CDR3: CASSKGKDTEAFF
DNA: TGTGCCAGTAGTAAGGGAAAGGACACTGAAGCTTTCTTT